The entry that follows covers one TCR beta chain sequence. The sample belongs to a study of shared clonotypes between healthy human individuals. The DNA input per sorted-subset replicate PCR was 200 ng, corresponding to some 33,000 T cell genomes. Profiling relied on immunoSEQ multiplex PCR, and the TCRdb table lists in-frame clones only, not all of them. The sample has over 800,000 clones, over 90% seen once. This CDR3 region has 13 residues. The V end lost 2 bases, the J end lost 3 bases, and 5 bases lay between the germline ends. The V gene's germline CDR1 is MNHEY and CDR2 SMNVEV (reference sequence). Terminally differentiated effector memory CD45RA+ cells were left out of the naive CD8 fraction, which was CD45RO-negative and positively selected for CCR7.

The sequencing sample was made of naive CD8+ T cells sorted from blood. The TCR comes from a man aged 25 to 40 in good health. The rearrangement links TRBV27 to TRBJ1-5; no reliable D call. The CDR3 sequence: CASSLGINQPQHF. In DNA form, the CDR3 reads TGTGCCAGCAGTTTAGGGATCAATCAGCCCCAGCATTTT.